A selection of T cell receptor beta chains follows, all from one sample in a study of shared clonotypes between healthy human individuals. Clones were read by immunoSEQ multiplex PCR, and TCRdb kept only the in-frame ones, dropping some. This sample has about 980,000 clones, with about three quarters found just once. Material: memory CD4+ T cells sorted from blood. The receptors were gathered from a man between 18 and 29 years old in good health. The CDR3 runs from the conserved cysteine through the conserved F or W. The order of the fields is clone size, V gene, D gene, J gene, CDR3 protein, CDR3 DNA. A D gene is named only where the DNA matches it firmly. Part of the rows lack a size; the others show once, few, many or a class for expanded clones.

>.|TRBV10-1|.|TRBJ2-2
CASSGGVDGELFF
TGCGCCAGCAGTGGCGGGGTGGACGGGGAGCTGTTTTTT
>.|TRBV7-6|TRBD1|TRBJ2-3
CASTNGGQGTDTQYF
TGTGCCAGCACCAACGGAGGACAGGGCACAGATACGCAGTATTTT
>.|TRBV25-1|.|TRBJ2-1
CASSEYRAQESEQFF
TGTGCCAGCAGTGAATATCGGGCCCAAGAGAGTGAGCAGTTCTTC
>.|TRBV25-1|TRBD1|TRBJ2-7
CASVPRQGSYEQYF
TGTGCCAGCGTTCCAAGACAGGGCTCCTACGAGCAGTACTTC
>.|TRBV7-9|TRBD1|TRBJ1-1
CASTGTGVTEAFF
TGTGCCAGCACCGGAACAGGGGTGACTGAAGCTTTCTTT
>.|TRBV6-6|.|TRBJ2-7
CASSQQGSYEQYF
TGTGCCAGCAGTCAACAGGGTTCCTACGAGCAGTACTTC
>many|TRBV15|.|TRBJ1-6
CATSRDSGTVSPLHF
TGTGCCACCAGCAGAGATTCGGGGACTGTTTCACCCCTCCACTTT
>.|TRBV11-2|TRBD1|TRBJ2-7
CASSLRAGTGDTYEQYF
TGTGCCAGCAGCTTAAGAGCCGGGACAGGGGACACCTACGAGCAGTACTTC
>many|TRBV5-6|TRBD1|TRBJ2-2
CASSFWGQGFTGELFF
TGTGCCAGCAGCTTCTGGGGACAGGGGTTCACCGGGGAGCTGTTTTTT
>.|TRBV5-4|TRBD1|TRBJ1-4
CASSPTGATNEKLFF
TGTGCCAGCAGCCCTACAGGGGCAACTAATGAAAAACTGTTTTTT
>.|TRBV25-1|.|TRBJ2-5
CASSESGQETQYF
TGTGCCAGCAGTGAATCCGGGCAAGAGACCCAGTACTTC
>.|TRBV7-2|TRBD2|TRBJ2-1
CASSSQLAGGGGEQFF
TGTGCCAGCAGCTCCCAGTTAGCGGGAGGCGGGGGTGAGCAGTTCTTC
>few|TRBV6-1|.|TRBJ1-1
CASSGHRVLRVCSPEAFF
TGTGCCAGCAGTGGCCACAGGGTCCTAAGGGTATGTTCTCCTGAAGCTTTCTTT
>.|TRBV4-1|.|TRBJ1-2
CASSQVAKNYGYTF
TGCGCCAGCAGCCAAGTCGCAAAAAACTATGGCTACACCTTC
>.|TRBV5-4|.|TRBJ2-3
CASSLKQGTDTQYF
TGTGCCAGCAGCCTAAAACAAGGCACAGATACGCAGTATTTT
>few|TRBV30|.|TRBJ1-4
CAWTRVPNEKLFF
TGTGCCTGGACTCGGGTGCCTAATGAAAAACTGTTTTTT
>.|TRBV19|.|TRBJ2-5
CASSTEGETQYF
TGTGCCAGTAGTACGGAAGGAGAGACCCAGTACTTC